Presented here are 10 T cell receptor beta chains from one specimen sequenced in a study of blood T cell repertoires in COVID-19. Here immunoSEQ multiplex PCR was the method, and the copy in TCRdb shows in-frame clones only, minus some. This sample has about 50,000 clones; around four fifths occur once, and the top ten carry roughly an eighth. The sample comprised peripheral blood. These TCRs come from a human donor in a cohort sampled during active COVID-19.

This clone has a single count. The J gene is TRBJ1-6, the V gene TRBV27; D ambiguous. V lost 0 bases, J lost 9 bases, and 18 bases lay in between. Germline CDR1 MNHEY, CDR2 SMNVEV (reference sequence). The CDR3 sequence is 17 residues long. Written as DNA, the CDR3 is TGTGCCAGCAGTTTATCGTTCTCGGAGGGAAATGGTTCACCCCTCCACTTT. Encoded protein: CASSLSFSEGNGSPLHF.

This chain uses TRBV3-1 (or the pseudogene TRBV3-2) with TRBJ2-5; 15 bases match TRBD2. Germline CDR1 is LGHDT and CDR2 is YNNKEL (reference sequence). V was clipped by 1 base and J by 8 bases; unmatched bases: 8. The CDR3 spans 17 residues. The CDR3: CASSQGRTSGGVGTQYF. The CDR3 DNA follows: TGTGCCAGCAGCCAAGGGAGGACTAGCGGGGGGGTTGGTACCCAGTACTTC.

The chain is built from TRBV19 and TRBJ1-5, with 7 bases identical to TRBD1. V gave up 10 bases and J gave up 5 bases; unmatched junction bases: 17. Germline lookup yields CDR1 LNHDA and CDR2 SQIVND (reference sequence). This CDR3 is 16 amino acids long. The CDR3 DNA sequence: TGTGCCACCAAAGAACAGGGGCCCAACCCCGATCAGCCCCAGCATTTT. Protein sequence: CATKEQGPNPDQPQHF.

This chain connects TRBV19 to TRBJ1-1; D perhaps matches TRBD1 (6 bases). Trimming removed 3 bases at V and 11 bases at J, with 10 bases between. The CDR3 sequence is 11 residues long. Germline CDR1 LNHDA, CDR2 SQIVND (reference sequence). CDR3 in DNA: TGTGCCAGTAGTATCCACAGGGAGGCTTTCTTT. It codes for CASSIHREAFF.

The chain couples TRBV19 to TRBJ1-4, with D uncertain. The germline V gene has CDR1 LNHDA and CDR2 SQIVND (reference sequence). Deletions cut 3 bases from V and 0 bases from J, with 14 bases between. CDR3 length equals 17 residues. The chain's CDR3 is CASSIVVAFATNEKLFF. In nucleotides, the CDR3 is TGTGCCAGTAGTATCGTGGTGGCATTTGCAACTAATGAAAAACTGTTTTTT.

The V gene is TRBV28, the J gene TRBJ1-1, with D maybe TRBD1 (5 bases). The V end was cut by 2 bases, the J end by 6 bases, with 13 bases between. The germline V gene has CDR1 MDHEN and CDR2 SYDVKM. The CDR3 extends over 14 amino acids. The CDR3 protein is CASSLGRARAEAFF. In nucleotides, the CDR3 is TGTGCCAGCAGTTTAGGCAGGGCCCGCGCTGAAGCTTTCTTT.

This chain joins TRBV5-1 and TRBJ2-3; D is uncertain. V was cut by 4 bases and J by 3 bases, with 6 bases left in between. The germline V gene has CDR1 SGHRS and CDR2 YFSETQ. CDR3 length: 12 amino acids. The CDR3 bases are TGCGCCAGCAGCCTACTGACAGATACGCAGTATTTT. Translating gives CASSLLTDTQYF.

This chain links TRBV18 with TRBJ2-2; tentatively, D is TRBD1 (6 bases). The germline CDR1 and CDR2 sequences are KGHSH and LQKENI. With 8 bases removed from V and 4 bases from J, the gap between germline ends came to 17 bases. The CDR3 is made up of 15 amino acids. CDR3 bases: TGTGCCAGCCAGACACAGGGAGCTCGCACCGGGGAGCTGTTTTTT. Translation: CASQTQGARTGELFF.

This CDR3 reads CASSYSSYPLYEQYF. CDR3 nucleotide sequence: TGTGCCAGCAGTTACTCCTCCTACCCCCTCTACGAGCAGTACTTC. The chain is built from TRBV6-2 or TRBV6-3 and TRBJ2-7; the D is unclear. This CDR3 region has 15 residues. The V and J ends lost 0 bases and 3 bases respectively, with 12 bases between them. Germline CDR1 MNHEY, CDR2 SVGEGT.

The V gene is TRBV7-9, the J gene TRBJ2-7, with D hard to call. V was pared by 4 bases and J by 0 bases, with 10 bases between. The CDR3 is 14 amino acids. Germline V gene data show CDR1 as SEHNR and CDR2 as FQNEAQ (reference sequence). CDR3 nucleotides: TGTGCCAGCAGCTATACAGAGACCTCCTACGAGCAGTACTTC. Protein product: CASSYTETSYEQYF.